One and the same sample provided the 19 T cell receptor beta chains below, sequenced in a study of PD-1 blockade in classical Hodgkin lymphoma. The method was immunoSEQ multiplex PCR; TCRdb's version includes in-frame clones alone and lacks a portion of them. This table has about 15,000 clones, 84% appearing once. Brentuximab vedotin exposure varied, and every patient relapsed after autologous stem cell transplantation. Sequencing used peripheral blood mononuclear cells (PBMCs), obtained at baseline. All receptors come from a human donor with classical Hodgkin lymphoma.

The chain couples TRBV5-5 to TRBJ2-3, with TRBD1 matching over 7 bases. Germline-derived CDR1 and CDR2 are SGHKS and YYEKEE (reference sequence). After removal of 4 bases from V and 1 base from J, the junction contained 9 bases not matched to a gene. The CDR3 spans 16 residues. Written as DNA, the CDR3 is TGTGCCAGCAGCACCAAGACGGGACAGCGCACAGATACGCAGTATTTT. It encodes CASSTKTGQRTDTQYF.

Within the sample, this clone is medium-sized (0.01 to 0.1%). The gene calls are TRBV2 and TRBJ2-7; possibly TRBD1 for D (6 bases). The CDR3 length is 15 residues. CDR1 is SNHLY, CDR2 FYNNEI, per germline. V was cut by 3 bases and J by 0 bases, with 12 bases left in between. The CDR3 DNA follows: TGTGCCAGCAGTGACAGGGGCTACGTCTCCTACGAGCAGTACTTC. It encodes CASSDRGYVSYEQYF.

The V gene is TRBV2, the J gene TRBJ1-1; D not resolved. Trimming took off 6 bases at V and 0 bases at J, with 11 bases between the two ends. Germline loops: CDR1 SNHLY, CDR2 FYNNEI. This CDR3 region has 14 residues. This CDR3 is CASRSQVMNTEAFF. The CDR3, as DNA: TGTGCCAGCAGGTCCCAGGTTATGAACACTGAAGCTTTCTTT.

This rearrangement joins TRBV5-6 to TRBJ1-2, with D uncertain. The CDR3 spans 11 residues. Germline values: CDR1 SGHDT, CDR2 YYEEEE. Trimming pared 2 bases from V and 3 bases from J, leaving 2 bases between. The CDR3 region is CASSLHYGYTF. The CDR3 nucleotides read TGTGCCAGCAGCTTACACTATGGCTACACCTTC.

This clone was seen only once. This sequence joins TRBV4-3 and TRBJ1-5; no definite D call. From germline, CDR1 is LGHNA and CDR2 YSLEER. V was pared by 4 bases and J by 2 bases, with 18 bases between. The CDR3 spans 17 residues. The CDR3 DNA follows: TGCGCCAGCAGCCCGCAAGTCGGGGAATTCGGCAATCAGCCCCAGCATTTT. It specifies CASSPQVGEFGNQPQHF.

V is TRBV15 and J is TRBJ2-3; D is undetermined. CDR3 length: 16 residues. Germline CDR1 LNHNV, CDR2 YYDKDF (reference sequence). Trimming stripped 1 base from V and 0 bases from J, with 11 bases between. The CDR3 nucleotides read TGTGCCACCAGCAGAGGTGCTAGTCTAAGCACAGATACGCAGTATTTT. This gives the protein CATSRGASLSTDTQYF.

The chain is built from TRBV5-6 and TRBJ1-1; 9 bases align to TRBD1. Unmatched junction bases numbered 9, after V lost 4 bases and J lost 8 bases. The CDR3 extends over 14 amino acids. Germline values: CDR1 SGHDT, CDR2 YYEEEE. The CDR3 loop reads CASSVITGQGEAFF. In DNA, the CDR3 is TGTGCCAGCAGCGTAATAACGGGACAGGGCGAAGCTTTCTTT.

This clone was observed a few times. CDR3 bases: TGCGCCAGCAGCTTGGCCGGCGGGAGGTTTTACAATGAGCAGTTCTTC. This encodes CASSLAGGRFYNEQFF. The rearrangement links TRBV5-1 to TRBJ2-1; 8 nucleotides agree with TRBD2. Per the germline V gene, CDR1 is SGHRS and CDR2 is YFSETQ. CDR3 length: 16 residues. V gave up 0 bases and J gave up 4 bases; unmatched junction bases: 6.

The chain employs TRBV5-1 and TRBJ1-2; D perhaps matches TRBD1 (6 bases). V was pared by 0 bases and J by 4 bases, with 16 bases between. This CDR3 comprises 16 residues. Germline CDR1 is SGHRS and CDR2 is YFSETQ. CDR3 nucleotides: TGCGCCAGCAGCTTGGCCCAACCGCCGGGGGCCTATGGCTACACCTTC. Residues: CASSLAQPPGAYGYTF.

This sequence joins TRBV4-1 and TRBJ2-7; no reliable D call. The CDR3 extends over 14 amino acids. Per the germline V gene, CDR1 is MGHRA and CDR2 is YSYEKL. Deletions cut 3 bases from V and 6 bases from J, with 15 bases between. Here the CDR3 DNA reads TGCGCCAGCAGCCACCCGGGTCCGGGTTTCGAGCAGTACTTC. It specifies CASSHPGPGFEQYF.

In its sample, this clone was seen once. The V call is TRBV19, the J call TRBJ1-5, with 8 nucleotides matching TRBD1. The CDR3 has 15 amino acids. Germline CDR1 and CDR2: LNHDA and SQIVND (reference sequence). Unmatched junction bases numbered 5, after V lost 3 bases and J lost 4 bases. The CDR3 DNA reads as TGTGCCAGTAGTATTAGACAGGGGACTAATCAGCCCCAGCATTTT. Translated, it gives CASSIRQGTNQPQHF.

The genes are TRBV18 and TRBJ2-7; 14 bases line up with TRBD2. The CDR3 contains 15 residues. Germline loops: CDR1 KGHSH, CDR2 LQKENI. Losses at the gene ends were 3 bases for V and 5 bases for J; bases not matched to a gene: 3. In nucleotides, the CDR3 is TGTGCCAGCTCACCGACTAGCGGGGGGGCCCACGAGCAGTACGTC. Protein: CASSPTSGGAHEQYV.

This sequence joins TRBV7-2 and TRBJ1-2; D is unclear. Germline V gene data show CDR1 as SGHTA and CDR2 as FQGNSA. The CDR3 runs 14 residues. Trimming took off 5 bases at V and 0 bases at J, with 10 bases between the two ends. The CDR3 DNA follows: TGTGCCAGCAGCCCCGTGGGTTCTAACTATGGCTACACCTTC. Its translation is CASSPVGSNYGYTF.

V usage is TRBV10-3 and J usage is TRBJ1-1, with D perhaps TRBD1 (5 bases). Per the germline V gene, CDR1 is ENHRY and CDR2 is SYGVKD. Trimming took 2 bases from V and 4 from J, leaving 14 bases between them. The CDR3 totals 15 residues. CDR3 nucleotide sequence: TGTGCCATCAGTGAGACAGGAGCGGTGAGCACTGAAGCTTTCTTT. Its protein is CAISETGAVSTEAFF.

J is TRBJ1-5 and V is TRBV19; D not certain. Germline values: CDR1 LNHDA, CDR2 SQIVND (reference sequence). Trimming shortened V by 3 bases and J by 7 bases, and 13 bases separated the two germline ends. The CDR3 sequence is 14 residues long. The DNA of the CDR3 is TGTGCCAGTAGTATCTCCGGGCTACGACAGCCCCAGCATTTT. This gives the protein CASSISGLRQPQHF. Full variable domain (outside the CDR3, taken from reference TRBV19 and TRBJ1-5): DGGITQSPKYLFRKEGQNVTLSCEQNLNHDAMYWYRQDPGQGLRLIYYSQIVNDFQKGDIAEGYSVSREKKESFPLTVTSAQKNPTAFYLCASSISGLRQPQHFGDGTRLSIL.

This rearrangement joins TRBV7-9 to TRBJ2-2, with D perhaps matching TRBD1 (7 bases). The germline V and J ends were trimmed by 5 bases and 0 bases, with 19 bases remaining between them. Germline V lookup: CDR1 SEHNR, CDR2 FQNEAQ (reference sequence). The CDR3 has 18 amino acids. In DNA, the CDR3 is TGTGCCAGCAGCCTCCGTAGGGGGCGCGGGGCGAACACCGGGGAGCTGTTTTTT. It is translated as CASSLRRGRGANTGELFF.

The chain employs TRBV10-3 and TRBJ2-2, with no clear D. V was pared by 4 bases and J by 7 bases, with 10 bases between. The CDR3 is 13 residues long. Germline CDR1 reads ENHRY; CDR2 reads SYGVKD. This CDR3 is CAISAVSGGELFF. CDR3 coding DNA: TGTGCCATCAGTGCTGTTTCTGGCGGGGAGCTGTTTTTT.

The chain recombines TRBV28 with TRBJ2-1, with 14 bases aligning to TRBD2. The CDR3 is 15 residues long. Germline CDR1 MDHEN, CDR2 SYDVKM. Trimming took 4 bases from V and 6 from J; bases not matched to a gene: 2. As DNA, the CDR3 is TGTGCCAGCAGTTCCGGGACTAGCGGGAGCAATGAGCAGTTCTTC. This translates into CASSSGTSGSNEQFF.

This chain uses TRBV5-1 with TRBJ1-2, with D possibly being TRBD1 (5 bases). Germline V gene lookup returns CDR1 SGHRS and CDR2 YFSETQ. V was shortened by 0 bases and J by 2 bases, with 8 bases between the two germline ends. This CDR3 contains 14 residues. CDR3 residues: CASSLANRNYGYTF. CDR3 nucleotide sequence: TGCGCCAGCAGCTTGGCCAACAGGAACTATGGCTACACCTTC.